The next 12 T cell receptor beta chains were all read from a single sample in a study of post-analysis software for immune sequencing data. Study results and limitations: Compared with controls, patients had more of 4 to 6 TRBV segments, including TRBV5-6, TRBV5-1 and TRBV20-1.

Unique molecular identifiers were built into the TCR beta cDNA libraries. TCRdb re-analysed the PCR reads in MiXCR, keeping a single row per CDR3 protein. The data show more than 500,000 distinct CDR3 sequences, around 31% seen once. These receptors are not linked to any known antigen. The sample consisted of blood. Every receptor here comes from a girl aged 2-17 years with multiple sclerosis.

This clonotype was counted between two and nine times. A read error may be the cause here, since a much bigger clone is one base away. CDR3 coding DNA: TGTGCCAGCAGTCATAGCGGGGGCAACAATGAGCAGTACTTC. Its translation: CASSHSGGNNEQYF. The chain employs TRBV2 and TRBJ2-7; 9 positions agree with TRBD2. V lost 5 bases to trimming and J lost 7 bases; unmatched junction nucleotides: 9. This CDR3 has 14 amino acids. The germline CDR1 and CDR2 sequences are SNHLY and FYNNEI.

As concerns this clonotype: The conserved final phenylalanine or tryptophan is absent from the CDR3, which likely points to a read error. This chain uses TRBV6-5 with TRBJ2-4; perhaps TRBD2 as D (6 bases). The J call is uncertain, as TRBJ2-7 better fits the DNA end. CDR1 is MNHEY, CDR2 SVGAGI, per germline. The CDR3 contains 12 residues. The CDR3 loop reads CASGRRGDEQYC. The CDR3 DNA reads TGTGCCAGCGGGAGGCGCGGGGACGAGCAGTACTGC.

The chain couples TRBV18 to TRBJ1-2; 8 bases are shared with TRBD1. CDR1 and CDR2 from the germline V gene are KGHSH and LQKENI. V lost 6 bases to trimming and J lost 4 bases; unmatched junction nucleotides: 10. CDR3 length: 15 residues. This chain's CDR3 is CASSPLSGQGYGYTF. The DNA for the CDR3 is TGTGCCAGCTCCCCCTTGTCAGGACAGGGCTATGGCTACACCTTC.

About this clonotype itself: The junction and the germline gene differ at one end; a read error may be behind it. The chain couples TRBV6-6 to TRBJ2-3; 9 bases agree with TRBD1. CDR1 is MNHNY and CDR2 is SVGAGI in the germline V gene (reference sequence). There are 17 residues in the CDR3. The CDR3 region has the DNA TGTGCCAGCAGTCACTCGCGGACAGGGGCGATGACAGATACGCAGTATTTT. Amino acid sequence: CASSHSRTGAMTDTQYF.

V is TRBV29-1 and J is TRBJ1-2; 8 bases are a match to TRBD1. V lost 4 bases to trimming and J lost 4 bases; unmatched junction nucleotides: 8. This CDR3 is 14 amino acids long. CDR1 and CDR2 from the germline V gene are SQVTM and ANQGSEA. The CDR3 coding sequence is TGCAGCGTTGTGGGACAGGTAGAGGGCTATGGCTACACCTTC. Translating it yields CSVVGQVEGYGYTF.

V gene TRBV29-1 combines with J gene TRBJ1-1, with TRBD1 identical over 7 bases. V was clipped by 2 bases and J by 6 bases; unmatched bases: 6. Germline V gene lookup returns CDR1 SQVTM and CDR2 ANQGSEA. The CDR3 runs 13 residues. The CDR3 is CSVEKAQGAEAFF. In DNA, the CDR3 is TGCAGCGTTGAAAAGGCGCAGGGGGCTGAAGCTTTCTTT.

In this sample, this clonotype turned up once. Since a much larger clone is just one base distant, this may be a read error. The chain has TRBV4-2 and TRBJ2-6; D is unclear. Germline assignment: CDR1 LGHNA and CDR2 YNFKEQ. The V end was cut by 0 bases, the J end by 0 bases, with 9 bases between. CDR3 size: 17 residues. The DNA of the CDR3 is TGTGCCAGCAGCCAAGAGATGGCGGCCTCTGGGGCCAACGTCCTGACTTTC. Protein product: CASSQEMAASGANVLTF.

The J gene is TRBJ2-5, the V gene TRBV6-6; 12 bases fit TRBD2. From germline, CDR1 is MNHNY and CDR2 SVGAGI (reference sequence). The CDR3 contains 14 residues. V was clipped by 10 bases and J by 5 bases; unmatched bases: 8. CDR3 DNA: TGTGCCAACAGGCGGACTAGCGGGGATGAGACCCAGTACTTC. Encoded protein: CANRRTSGDETQYF.

In nucleotides, the CDR3 is TGCGCCAGCACAGACAGGATTAATGAAAAACTGTTTTTT. Amino acids: CASTDRINEKLFF. V gene TRBV5-1 combines with J gene TRBJ1-4; D might be TRBD1 (6 bases). Germline assignment: CDR1 SGHRS and CDR2 YFSETQ. Trimming pared 6 bases from V and 4 bases from J, leaving 10 bases between. The CDR3 consists of 13 residues.

The rearrangement links TRBV5-8 to TRBJ2-5; D remains ambiguous. The length of the CDR3 is 13 residues. V shed 2 bases and J shed 5 bases, with 10 bases lying between them. In germline, CDR1 is SGHTS, CDR2 YDEGEE. The chain's CDR3 is CASSLELAETQYF. DNA of the CDR3: TGTGCCAGCAGCTTAGAACTGGCGGAGACCCAGTACTTC.

This clonotype was recorded once. The gene calls are TRBV20-1 and TRBJ1-2; D ambiguous. Germline CDR1 reads DFQATT; CDR2 reads SNEGSKA (reference sequence). The CDR3 consists of 14 residues. The germline V and J ends were trimmed by 5 bases and 2 bases, with 15 bases remaining between them. This CDR3 reads CSAAERDGNYGYTF. As DNA, the CDR3 is TGCAGTGCTGCCGAGCGCGACGGAAACTATGGCTACACCTTC.

The chain has TRBV20-1 and TRBJ2-3; D call uncertain. V was trimmed by 2 bases and J by 3 bases, leaving 3 bases between them. Germline V gives CDR1 DFQATT, CDR2 SNEGSKA (reference sequence). CDR3 length: 11 amino acids. CDR3 in amino acids: CSARITDTQYF. The CDR3 DNA reads as TGCAGTGCTAGAATAACAGATACGCAGTATTTT.